The 14 T cell receptor beta chains in this list originate from one sample, sequenced in a study of cytomegalovirus exposure and HLA in healthy donors. The PCR had 60 Vbeta and 13 Jbeta primers. Clones were read by immunoSEQ multiplex PCR, and TCRdb kept only the in-frame ones, dropping some. The listing contains under 200,000 clones. The sample was PBMCs. These receptors were taken from a man in his thirties or forties in good health and CMV-seronegative.

Concerning this clone: The same CDR3 arises from other DNA sequences in this sample as well. The J gene is TRBJ2-7, the V gene TRBV6-5; the D gene is possibly TRBD2 (6 bases). The CDR3 consists of 15 residues. From germline, CDR1 is MNHEY and CDR2 SVGAGI. Trimming pared 0 bases from V and 3 bases from J, leaving 12 bases between. CDR3 nucleotide sequence: TGTGCCAGCAGTTACTCGGGGGGAGACAGCTACGAGCAGTACTTC. This gives the protein CASSYSGGDSYEQYF.

J is TRBJ2-5 and V is TRBV5-4; 13 nucleotides align to TRBD2. The closer fit of TRBJ2-7 to the DNA end suggests the J call may be wrong. Per the germline V gene, CDR1 is SGHNT and CDR2 is YYREEE (reference sequence). This CDR3 has 16 amino acids. The CDR3 reads CASSGTSGGDSYEQYF. CDR3 sequence (DNA): TGTGCCAGCAGCGGCACTAGCGGGGGGGACTCCTACGAGCAGTACTTC.

V gene TRBV7-2 combines with J gene TRBJ1-6; possible D gene TRBD1, 5 bases. Germline-derived CDR1 and CDR2 are SGHTA and FQGNSA. V was cut by 5 bases and J by 6 bases, with 17 bases left in between. The CDR3 runs 16 residues. CDR3: CASSPGHSKRNSPLHF. The DNA for the CDR3 is TGTGCCAGCAGCCCCGGACACTCGAAACGTAATTCACCCCTCCACTTT.

This chain connects TRBV7-2 to TRBJ1-2; D is perhaps TRBD1 (5 bases). Per germline, CDR1 SGHTA and CDR2 FQGNSA. V was trimmed by 5 bases and J by 0 bases, leaving 13 bases between them. The CDR3 runs 15 residues. CDR3 DNA sequence: TGTGCCAGCAGCCCTCGGGGGGGTTCTAACTATGGCTACACCTTC. Amino acids: CASSPRGGSNYGYTF.

The rearrangement uses TRBV5-6 and TRBJ2-1, with no clear D. Germline V gives CDR1 SGHDT, CDR2 YYEEEE. The V end was cut by 8 bases, the J end by 1 base, with 10 bases between. This CDR3 comprises 13 residues. The CDR3 loop is CASTIASYNEQFF. In DNA form, the CDR3 reads TGTGCCAGTACCATAGCATCCTACAATGAGCAGTTCTTC.

J is TRBJ1-5 and V is TRBV6-6, with D tentatively TRBD1 (5 bases). The CDR3 length is 13 residues. Germline loops: CDR1 MNHNY, CDR2 SVGAGI (reference sequence). V shed 2 bases and J shed 8 bases, with 10 bases lying between them. The CDR3 DNA sequence: TGTGCCAGCAGTTACGCGCAGACAGAGCCCCAGCATTTT. This gives the protein CASSYAQTEPQHF.

The chain employs TRBV6-5 and TRBJ2-6; D is unresolved. V lost 6 bases, J lost 0 bases, and 9 bases lay in between. The CDR3 contains 15 residues. CDR1 and CDR2 from the germline V gene are MNHEY and SVGAGI. The CDR3 reads CASSRLFSGANVLTF. Written as DNA, the CDR3 is TGTGCCAGCAGCCGTCTGTTCTCTGGGGCCAACGTCCTGACTTTC.

The chain employs TRBV7-6 and TRBJ2-7, with 8 nucleotides matching TRBD2. V shed 5 bases, J shed 2 bases, and the junction held 8 bases outside the gene matches. Germline lookup yields CDR1 SGHVS and CDR2 FNYEAQ. This CDR3 is 15 amino acids long. The CDR3 bases are TGTGCCAGCAGCCCTCGGACGGGAGGGCCCTACGAGCAGTACTTC. Protein sequence: CASSPRTGGPYEQYF.

The genes are TRBV11-2 and TRBJ2-6; 10 positions match TRBD1. The CDR3 runs to 19 residues. V trimming: 6 bases; J trimming: 4 bases; junction bases outside the gene matches: 15. Germline lookup yields CDR1 SGHAT and CDR2 FQNNGV. The CDR3 reads CASRPIPGQGRTGANVLTF. The CDR3 bases are TGTGCCAGCAGACCTATACCGGGACAGGGGAGGACCGGGGCCAACGTCCTGACTTTC.

On this clone: Within the sample, other DNA sequences also encode this same CDR3. The rearrangement links TRBV4-2 to TRBJ2-3; D ambiguous. Between the trimmed V and J ends, which lost 0 bases and 4 bases, there was a span of 11 bases. CDR1 is LGHNA, CDR2 YNFKEQ, per germline. This CDR3 is built from 15 residues. This chain's CDR3 is CASSQDGPSSDTQYF. The CDR3 region has the DNA TGTGCCAGCAGCCAAGACGGTCCCTCCTCAGATACGCAGTATTTT.

About this clone itself: Other DNA sequences of this sample code for an identical CDR3. The chain carries TRBV7-8 and TRBJ2-7; a possible D gene is TRBD1 (6 bases). The CDR3 loop spans 14 amino acids. Germline assignment: CDR1 SGHVS and CDR2 FQNEAQ. Trimming stripped 1 base from V and 0 bases from J, with 7 bases between. The CDR3 DNA sequence: TGTGCCAGCAGCTTAGACAGGGTCTCCTACGAGCAGTACTTC. This translates into CASSLDRVSYEQYF.

The V and J genes are TRBV5-6 and TRBJ1-1; no firm D call. The germline gives CDR1 SGHDT, CDR2 YYEEEE. This CDR3 spans 12 amino acids. V lost 9 bases and J 3 bases, leaving 12 bases between the germline ends. CDR3 nucleotide sequence: TGTGCCACTAGGAGATGGGACACTGAAGCTTTCTTT. It yields the protein CATRRWDTEAFF.

V usage is TRBV20-1 and J usage is TRBJ2-7; D not resolved. The germline CDR1 and CDR2 sequences are DFQATT and SNEGSKA (reference sequence). Between the trimmed V and J ends, which lost 7 bases and 0 bases, there was a span of 7 bases. The CDR3 contains 11 residues. The CDR3 spells CSVQSSYEQYF. For the CDR3, the DNA is TGCAGTGTACAGAGCTCCTACGAGCAGTACTTC.

The CDR3: CASSQEGQGDTEAFF. Written as DNA, the CDR3 is TGCGCCAGCAGCCAGGAGGGACAGGGAGACACTGAAGCTTTCTTT. The V and J genes are TRBV4-3 and TRBJ1-1; 9 positions agree with TRBD1. Per germline, CDR1 LGHNA and CDR2 YSLEER. CDR3 length: 15 amino acids. Germline trimming cut 3 bases from V and 3 bases from J; bases unmatched to any gene: 5.